The clone carrying this T cell receptor beta chain was seen a single time. This sample is part of a study of blood T cell repertoires in COVID-19. Study-level information: The United States, Italy and Spain provided the acute and convalescent COVID-19 samples. T cells, B-cell-depleted T cells, or PBMCs supplied cDNA or gDNA.

Original processing methods: Using reference gene primer amplification, nucleated cell counts were estimated. Sequencing was performed with immunoSEQ multiplex PCR; in TCRdb, only in-frame clones are kept and a portion is missing. That table supplies the V and J calls and clone size; D and trimming were determined from the DNA. Counted here are 100,000 or so clones, around 85% occurring once; the ten biggest clones make up 12%. V was clipped by 5 bases and J by 6 bases; unmatched bases: 7. Germline loops: CDR1 WNHNN, CDR2 SYGVQD (reference sequence). The CDR3 loop spans 17 amino acids. This sequence was found in a woman in her seventies with active or convalescent COVID-19. Sequenced material: peripheral blood. The chain links TRBV10-1 to TRBJ2-2, with TRBD2 matching over 15 bases. CDR3: CASSPTGLAGGPGELFF. The CDR3 coding sequence is TGCGCCAGCAGTCCTACTGGACTAGCGGGGGGGCCCGGGGAGCTGTTTTTT.